This TCR beta chain was found in a study of cytomegalovirus exposure and HLA in healthy donors. With 60 Vbeta and 13 Jbeta primers, the PCR was carried out. Profiling relied on immunoSEQ multiplex PCR, and the TCRdb table lists in-frame clones only, not all of them. The sample carries roughly 120,000 clones, about 81% recorded once. To note about this clone: The antigen is undetermined.

The ends were cut back, 3 bases at V and 1 base at J, with 16 bases in the middle. CDR1 SEHNR and CDR2 FQNEAQ come from the germline V gene (reference sequence). The CDR3 spans 17 residues. Whole-study findings and limits: Upon later analysis, TCR association rates were observed to vary by HLA locus, being highest for DRB1 and lowest for HLA-C. In an earlier analysis, most TCR beta V segments were productive about 90% or about 30% of the time. Analysis was carried out at a later point, and it linked a missense DCLRE1C variant to TCR beta V- and J-gene trimming.

The J gene is TRBJ1-5, the V gene TRBV7-9, with D tentatively TRBD1 (6 bases). Sequencing used PBMCs. The TCR comes from a woman in her thirties in good health and CMV-seronegative. The CDR3 spells CASSFTVGGGSNQPQHF. Written as DNA, the CDR3 is TGTGCCAGCAGCTTTACCGTAGGGGGGGGAAGCAATCAGCCCCAGCATTTT.